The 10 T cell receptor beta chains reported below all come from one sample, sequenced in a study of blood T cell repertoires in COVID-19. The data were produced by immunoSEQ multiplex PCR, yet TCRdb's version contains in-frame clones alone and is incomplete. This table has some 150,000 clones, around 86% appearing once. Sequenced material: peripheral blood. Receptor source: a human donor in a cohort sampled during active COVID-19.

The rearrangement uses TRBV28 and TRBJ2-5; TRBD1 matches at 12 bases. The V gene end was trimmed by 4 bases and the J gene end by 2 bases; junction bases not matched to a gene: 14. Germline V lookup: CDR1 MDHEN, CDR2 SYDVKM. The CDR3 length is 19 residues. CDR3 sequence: CASSSYGLGTGGAQETQYF. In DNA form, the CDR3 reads TGTGCCAGCAGTTCCTACGGTCTCGGGACAGGGGGCGCGCAAGAGACCCAGTACTTC.

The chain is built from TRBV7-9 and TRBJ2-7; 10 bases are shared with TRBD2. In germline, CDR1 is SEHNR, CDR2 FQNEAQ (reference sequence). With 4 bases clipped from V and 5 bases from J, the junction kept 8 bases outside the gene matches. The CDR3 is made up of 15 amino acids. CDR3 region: CASSSPGLAIDEQYF. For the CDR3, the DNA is TGTGCCAGCAGCTCACCGGGACTAGCGATCGACGAGCAGTACTTC.

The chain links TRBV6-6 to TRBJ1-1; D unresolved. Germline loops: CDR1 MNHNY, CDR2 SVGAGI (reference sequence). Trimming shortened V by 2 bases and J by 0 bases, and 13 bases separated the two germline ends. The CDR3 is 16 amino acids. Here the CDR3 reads CASSYLKEIMNTEAFF. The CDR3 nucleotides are TGTGCCAGCAGTTACCTAAAAGAAATTATGAACACTGAAGCTTTCTTT.

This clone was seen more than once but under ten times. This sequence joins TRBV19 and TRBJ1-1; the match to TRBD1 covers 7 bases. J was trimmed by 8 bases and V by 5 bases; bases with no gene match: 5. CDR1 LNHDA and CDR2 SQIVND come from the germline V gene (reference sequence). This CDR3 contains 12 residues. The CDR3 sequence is CASSPRTGEAFF. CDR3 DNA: TGTGCCAGTAGTCCCCGGACAGGAGAAGCTTTCTTT.

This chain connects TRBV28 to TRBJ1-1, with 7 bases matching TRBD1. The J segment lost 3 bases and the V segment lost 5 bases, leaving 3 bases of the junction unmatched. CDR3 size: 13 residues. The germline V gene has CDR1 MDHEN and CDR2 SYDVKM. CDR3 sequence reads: CASSTTGYTEAFF. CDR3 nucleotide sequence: TGTGCCAGCAGTACGACAGGGTACACTGAAGCTTTCTTT.

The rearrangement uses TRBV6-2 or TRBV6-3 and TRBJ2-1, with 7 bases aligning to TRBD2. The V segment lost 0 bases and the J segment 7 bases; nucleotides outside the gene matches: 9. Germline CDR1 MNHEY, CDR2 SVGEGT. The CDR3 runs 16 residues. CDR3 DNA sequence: TGTGCCAGCAGTTACTCGTTGTCTAGCGGCCAGAATGAGCAGTTCTTC. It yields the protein CASSYSLSSGQNEQFF.

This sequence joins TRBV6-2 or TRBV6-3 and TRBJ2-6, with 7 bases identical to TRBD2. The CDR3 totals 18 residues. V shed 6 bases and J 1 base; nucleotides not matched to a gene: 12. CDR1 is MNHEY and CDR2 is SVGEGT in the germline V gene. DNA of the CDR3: TGTGCCAGCAGCAGGGAGGGAAGGTGGGGATCTGGGGCCAACGTCCTGACTTTC. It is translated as CASSREGRWGSGANVLTF.

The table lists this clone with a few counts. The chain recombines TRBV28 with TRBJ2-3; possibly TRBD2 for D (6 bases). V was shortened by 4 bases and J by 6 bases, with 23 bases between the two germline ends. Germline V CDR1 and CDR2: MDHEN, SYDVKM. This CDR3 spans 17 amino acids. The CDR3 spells CASSSRMELATKDTQYF. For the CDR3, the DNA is TGTGCCAGCAGTTCTCGGATGGAGCTAGCGACCAAGGATACGCAGTATTTT.

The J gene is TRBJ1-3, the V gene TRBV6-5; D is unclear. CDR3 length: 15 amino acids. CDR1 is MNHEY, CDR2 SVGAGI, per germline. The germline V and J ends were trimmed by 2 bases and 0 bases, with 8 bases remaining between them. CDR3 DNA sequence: TGTGCCAGCAGTTACCGCCCGAGCTCTGGAAACACCATATATTTT. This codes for CASSYRPSSGNTIYF.

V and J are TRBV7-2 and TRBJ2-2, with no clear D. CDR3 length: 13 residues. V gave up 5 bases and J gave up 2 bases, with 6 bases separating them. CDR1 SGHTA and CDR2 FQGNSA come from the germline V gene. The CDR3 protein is CASSTRNTGELFF. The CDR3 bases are TGTGCCAGCAGCACAAGAAACACCGGGGAGCTGTTTTTT.